The rows below give T cell receptor beta chains drawn from one sample of a study of blood T cell repertoires in COVID-19. Clones were sequenced by immunoSEQ multiplex PCR, and TCRdb holds only the in-frame ones, with some missing. The sample contains 410,000 or so clones, over 75% of which appear only once. The specimen sequenced was peripheral blood. The receptor source for this set is a middle-aged woman with COVID-19, enrolled during active disease. Both conserved end residues are part of each CDR3. The order of the fields is clone size, V gene, J gene, D gene, CDR3 length, CDR3 DNA, CDR3 protein. D genes are given only for firm matches. A row's size may be missing; if present it is once, few, many or a size class.

few	TRBV28	TRBJ1-3	-	13	TGTGCCAGCAGCCGGGGGTCTGGAAACACCATATATTTT	CASSRGSGNTIYF
-	TRBV24-1	TRBJ2-5	-	15	TGTGCCACCAGTGTATTGGAAGGGGCCCGAGAGACCCAGTACTTC	CATSVLEGARETQYF
-	TRBV4-3	TRBJ1-3	-	15	TGCGCCAGCAGCCAAGATCCAGACTCTGGAAACACCATATATTTT	CASSQDPDSGNTIYF
-	TRBV19	TRBJ1-5	TRBD1	14	TGTGCCAGTGCACAGGGGGCGGGAAATCAGCCCCAGCATTTT	CASAQGAGNQPQHF
-	TRBV7-9	TRBJ2-7	-	12	TGTGCCAGCAGCTCGGACAGATACGAGCAGTACTTC	CASSSDRYEQYF
-	TRBV6-6	TRBJ2-2	-	16	TGTGCCAGCAGTTACTCGAGGGACAAGTACACCGGGGAGCTGTTTTTT	CASSYSRDKYTGELFF
-	TRBV28	TRBJ2-1	-	11	TGTGCCAGCAGCCTTTACAATGAGCAGTTCTTC	CASSLYNEQFF
-	TRBV5-1	TRBJ2-5	TRBD2	15	TGCGCCAGCAGAATAGGGACTAGCGGGATAGGGACCCAGTACTTC	CASRIGTSGIGTQYF
few	TRBV4-1	TRBJ1-6	TRBD1	16	TGCGCCAGCAGCCAAGAGGAGGGACAGGGTTATTCACCCCTCCACTTT	CASSQEEGQGYSPLHF
-	TRBV27	TRBJ1-2	TRBD1	16	TGTGCCAGCAGTCCAATCCCGACAGGGGCGGTCTATGGCTACACCTTC	CASSPIPTGAVYGYTF
-	TRBV28	TRBJ1-2	TRBD1	14	TGTGCCAGCAGTCAGACAGGGATCCCCTATGGCTACACCTTC	CASSQTGIPYGYTF
-	TRBV4-1	TRBJ2-3	-	15	TGCGCCAGCAGCCAAGCCCAGGGAAGAATAGATACGCAGTATTTT	CASSQAQGRIDTQYF
-	TRBV18	TRBJ1-2	-	13	TGTGCCAGCTCACACCGCACAGAAGTAGGCTACACCTTC	CASSHRTEVGYTF
-	TRBV28	TRBJ1-6	-	14	TGTGCCAGCAGTTTGGCTCAGGGGTATTCACCCCTCCACTTT	CASSLAQGYSPLHF
-	TRBV9	TRBJ2-7	TRBD2	16	TGTGCCAGCAGCGTAGGGACTAGCTTATCCTTAAGCGAGCAGTACTTC	CASSVGTSLSLSEQYF
-	TRBV6-4	TRBJ2-1	TRBD1	16	TGTGCCAGCAGTGTGGCTGCGGGACAGGGGGGCCATGAGCAGTTCTTC	CASSVAAGQGGHEQFF
-	TRBV6-6	TRBJ2-7	TRBD1	16	TGTGCCAGCAGTTCGGCCCCCCCAGGGGGCTCCTACGAGCAGTACTTC	CASSSAPPGGSYEQYF
-	TRBV18	TRBJ1-5	TRBD1	14	TGTGCCAGCTCACTTCGACAGGGGGGACAGCCCCAGCATTTT	CASSLRQGGQPQHF
-	TRBV27	TRBJ1-5	-	14	TGTGCCAGCAGTTTCGGTGGGGCGTATCAGCCCCAGCATTTT	CASSFGGAYQPQHF
-	TRBV7-2	TRBJ1-2	TRBD1	16	TGTGCCAGCAGCTTAGGAGCCGGGACAGGGGGATATGGCTACACCTTC	CASSLGAGTGGYGYTF
-	TRBV7-2	TRBJ1-5	-	13	TGTGCCAGCAGCCCGCGGCTGAGTCAGCCCCAGCATTTT	CASSPRLSQPQHF
-	TRBV5-1	TRBJ1-5	-	15	TGCGCCAGCAGCTTGGGCGGCGGGGCGGATCAGCCCCAGCATTTT	CASSLGGGADQPQHF
-	TRBV27	TRBJ1-6	TRBD1	17	TGTGCCAGCAACAAAAACAGGGGAAGTTTCTATAATTCACCCCTCCACTTT	CASNKNRGSFYNSPLHF
-	TRBV11-2	TRBJ2-1	TRBD2	16	TGTGCCAGCAGCCCCTACTTTGCGGGAGCTCTCCATGAGCAGTTCTTC	CASSPYFAGALHEQFF
-	TRBV29-1	TRBJ2-5	TRBD1	13	TGCAGCGTGGACGGGACAGGGGTATGGACCCAGTACTTC	CSVDGTGVWTQYF
-	TRBV30	TRBJ2-5	TRBD2	16	TGTGCCTGGAGTGTACCGACTAGCGGGAGAAGGGAGACCCAGTACTTC	CAWSVPTSGRRETQYF
-	TRBV14	TRBJ2-3	-	14	TGTGCCAGCAGCCAAGTCCGGGTGGCAGATACGCAGTATTTT	CASSQVRVADTQYF
-	TRBV28	TRBJ2-5	-	17	TGTGCCAGCAGTTCCGAACTCTTGACAGCTTTAGGAGAGACCCAGTACTTC	CASSSELLTALGETQYF
-	TRBV27	TRBJ1-1	-	16	TGTGCCAGCAGTTTATCGGAGGGAGGGATGAACACTGAAGCTTTCTTT	CASSLSEGGMNTEAFF
-	TRBV28	TRBJ2-7	-	13	TGTGCCAGCAGTTCGGGAGTGTCCTACGAGCAGTACTTC	CASSSGVSYEQYF
once	TRBV7-7	TRBJ2-5	TRBD2	17	TGTGCTAGCAGCTCGGGGACTAGCGGGAGGTACCAAGAGACCCAGTACTTC	CASSSGTSGRYQETQYF
-	TRBV27	TRBJ1-4	-	15	TGTGCCAGCAGTCCTCGCGGAGTCGATAATGAAAAACTGTTTTTT	CASSPRGVDNEKLFF
-	TRBV6-2/TRBV6-3	TRBJ1-2	-	15	TGTGCCAGCAGTTACGGTCACCAGGCCCCCTATGGCTACACCTTC	CASSYGHQAPYGYTF
-	TRBV27	TRBJ2-5	TRBD1	14	TGTGCCAGCAGTTCGACAGGGGGCTGGGAGACCCAGTACTTC	CASSSTGGWETQYF
-	TRBV30	TRBJ2-3	-	16	TGTGCCTGGAGTGTAAGGGGAACGATAAGCACAGATACGCAGTATTTT	CAWSVRGTISTDTQYF
-	TRBV21-1	TRBJ2-7	-	14	TGTGCCAGCAGCCTACGGACAGGACCCCACTACGAGTACTTC	CASSLRTGPHYEYF
-	TRBV6-2/TRBV6-3	TRBJ2-7	TRBD1	13	TGTGCCAGCAGTTACACGACAGGGACCGAGCAGTACTTC	CASSYTTGTEQYF
-	TRBV6-2/TRBV6-3	TRBJ1-5	TRBD1	12	TGTGCCAGCAGCCCCTCGACAGGGGCCCAGCATTTT	CASSPSTGAQHF
-	TRBV7-3	TRBJ2-2	-	12	TGTGCCAGCAGCGGGCGAGAGGGGGAGCTGTTTTTT	CASSGREGELFF
-	TRBV2	TRBJ1-6	-	16	TGTGCCAGCAGTGAACGGGGGGGGTCCTATAATTCACCCCTCCACTTT	CASSERGGSYNSPLHF
-	TRBV4-3	TRBJ2-2	-	13	TGCGCCAGCAGCCAAGCTAGGTACGGGGAGCTGTTTTTT	CASSQARYGELFF
once	TRBV5-1	TRBJ2-5	TRBD2	16	TGCGCCAGCAGCTTGGCTAGCGGGAGTAGGTCGGAGACCCAGTACTTC	CASSLASGSRSETQYF
-	TRBV12-3/TRBV12-4	TRBJ1-6	-	13	TGTGCCAGCAGTACGGGACAAATTTCACCCCTCCACTTT	CASSTGQISPLHF
few	TRBV7-9	TRBJ1-1	-	15	TGTGCCAGCAGCTTACTTGCCGCTGGGCCGACTGAAGCTTTCTTT	CASSLLAAGPTEAFF
-	TRBV19	TRBJ1-5	-	15	TGTGCCAGTACCCTGAAGAGTTTAAGCAATCAGCCCCAGCATTTT	CASTLKSLSNQPQHF
-	TRBV28	TRBJ2-3	TRBD1	15	TGTGCCAGCAGTTTACGACAGGGGGCAACAGATACGCAGTATTTT	CASSLRQGATDTQYF
-	TRBV4-2	TRBJ2-7	TRBD2	18	TGTGCCAGCAGCCAAGATGGGGTGGGAGCGGGGGCCTCCTACGAGCAGTACTTC	CASSQDGVGAGASYEQYF
-	TRBV30	TRBJ2-7	-	13	TGTGCCTGGAGTCCGGGATTTCTCTACGAGCAGTACTTC	CAWSPGFLYEQYF